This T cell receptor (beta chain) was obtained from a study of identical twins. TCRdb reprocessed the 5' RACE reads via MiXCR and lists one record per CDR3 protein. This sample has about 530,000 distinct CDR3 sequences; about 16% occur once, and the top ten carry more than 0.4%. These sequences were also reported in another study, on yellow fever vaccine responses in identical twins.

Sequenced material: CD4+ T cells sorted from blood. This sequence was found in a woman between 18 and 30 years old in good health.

As DNA, the CDR3 is TGTGCCAGCAAGGGGACAGGGGGATACGAGCAGTACTTC. Its protein is CASKGTGGYEQYF. The chain uses TRBV2 and TRBJ2-7; TRBD1 matches at 11 bases. CDR1 and CDR2 from the germline V gene are SNHLY and FYNNEI. The CDR3 extends over 13 amino acids. After removal of 7 bases from V and 4 bases from J, the junction contained 3 bases not matched to a gene. Together with reference TRBV2 and TRBJ2-7, the CDR3 gives the full variable domain: EPEVTQTPSHQVTQMGQEVILRCVPISNHLYFYWYRQILGQKVEFLVSFYNNEISEKSEIFDDQFSVERPDGSNFTLKIRSTKLEDSAMYFCASKGTGGYEQYFGPGTRLTVT.